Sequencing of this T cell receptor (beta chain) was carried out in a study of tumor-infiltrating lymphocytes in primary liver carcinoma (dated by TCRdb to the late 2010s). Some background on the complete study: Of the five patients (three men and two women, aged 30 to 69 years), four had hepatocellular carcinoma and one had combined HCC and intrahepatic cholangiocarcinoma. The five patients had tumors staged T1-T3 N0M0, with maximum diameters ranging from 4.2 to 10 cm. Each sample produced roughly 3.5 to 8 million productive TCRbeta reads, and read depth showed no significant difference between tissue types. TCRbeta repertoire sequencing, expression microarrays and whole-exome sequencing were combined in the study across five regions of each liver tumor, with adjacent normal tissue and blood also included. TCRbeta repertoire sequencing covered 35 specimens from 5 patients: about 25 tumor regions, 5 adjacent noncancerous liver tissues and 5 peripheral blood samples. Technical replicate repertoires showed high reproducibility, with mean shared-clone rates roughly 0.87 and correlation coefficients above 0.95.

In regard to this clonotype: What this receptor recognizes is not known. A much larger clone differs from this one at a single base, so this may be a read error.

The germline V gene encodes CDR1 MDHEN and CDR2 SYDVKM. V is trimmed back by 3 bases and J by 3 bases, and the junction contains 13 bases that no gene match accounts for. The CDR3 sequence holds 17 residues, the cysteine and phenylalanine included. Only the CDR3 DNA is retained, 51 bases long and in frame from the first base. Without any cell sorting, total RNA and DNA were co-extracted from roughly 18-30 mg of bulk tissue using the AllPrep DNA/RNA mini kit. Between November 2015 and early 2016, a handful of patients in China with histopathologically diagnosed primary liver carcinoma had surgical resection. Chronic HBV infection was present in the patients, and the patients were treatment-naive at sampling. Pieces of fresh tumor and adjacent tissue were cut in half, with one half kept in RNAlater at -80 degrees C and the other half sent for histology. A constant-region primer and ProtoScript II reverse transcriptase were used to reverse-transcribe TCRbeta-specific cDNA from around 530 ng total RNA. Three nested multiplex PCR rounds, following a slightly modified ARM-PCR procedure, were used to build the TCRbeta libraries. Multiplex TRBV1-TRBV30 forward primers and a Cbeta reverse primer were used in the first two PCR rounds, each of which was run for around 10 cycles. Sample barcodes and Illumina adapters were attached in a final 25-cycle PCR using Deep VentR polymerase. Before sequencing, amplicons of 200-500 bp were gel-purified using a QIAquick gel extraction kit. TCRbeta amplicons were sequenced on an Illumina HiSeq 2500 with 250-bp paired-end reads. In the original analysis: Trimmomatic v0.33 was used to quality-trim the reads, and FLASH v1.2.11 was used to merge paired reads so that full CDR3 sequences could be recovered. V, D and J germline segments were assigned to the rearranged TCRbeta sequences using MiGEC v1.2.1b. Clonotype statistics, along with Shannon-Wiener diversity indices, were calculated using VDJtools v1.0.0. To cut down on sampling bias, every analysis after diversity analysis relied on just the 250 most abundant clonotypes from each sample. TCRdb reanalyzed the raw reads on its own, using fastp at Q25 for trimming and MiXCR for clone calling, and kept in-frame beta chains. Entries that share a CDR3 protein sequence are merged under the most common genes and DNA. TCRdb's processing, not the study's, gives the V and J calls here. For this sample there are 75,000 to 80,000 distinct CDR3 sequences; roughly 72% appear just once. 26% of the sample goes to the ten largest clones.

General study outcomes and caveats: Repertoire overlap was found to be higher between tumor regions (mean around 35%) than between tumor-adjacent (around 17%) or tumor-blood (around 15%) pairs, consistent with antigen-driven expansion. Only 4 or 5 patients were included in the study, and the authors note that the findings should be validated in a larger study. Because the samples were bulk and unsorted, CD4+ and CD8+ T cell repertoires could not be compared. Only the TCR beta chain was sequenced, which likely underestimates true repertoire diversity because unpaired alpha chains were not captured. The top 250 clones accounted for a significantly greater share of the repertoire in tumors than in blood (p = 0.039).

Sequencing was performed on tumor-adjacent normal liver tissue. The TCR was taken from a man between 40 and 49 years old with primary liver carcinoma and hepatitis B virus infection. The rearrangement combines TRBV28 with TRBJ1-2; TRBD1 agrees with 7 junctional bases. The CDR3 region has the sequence CASSFAVTGILYYGYTF. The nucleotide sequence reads TGTGCCAGCAGTTTCGCCGTGACAGGGATTCTCTACTATGGCTACACCTTC.